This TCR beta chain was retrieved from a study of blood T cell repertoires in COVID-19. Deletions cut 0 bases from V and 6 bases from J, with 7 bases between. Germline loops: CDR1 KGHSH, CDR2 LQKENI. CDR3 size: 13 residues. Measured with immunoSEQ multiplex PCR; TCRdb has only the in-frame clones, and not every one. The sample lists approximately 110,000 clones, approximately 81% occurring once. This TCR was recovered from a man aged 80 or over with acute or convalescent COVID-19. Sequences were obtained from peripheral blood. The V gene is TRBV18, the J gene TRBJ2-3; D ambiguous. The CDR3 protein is CASSPPAWDTQYF. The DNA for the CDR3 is TGTGCCAGCTCACCACCGGCTTGGGATACGCAGTATTTT.